The T cell receptor (beta chain) under discussion was sequenced for a study of blood T cells in healthy people across ages. The CDR3 runs 13 residues. V lost 5 bases and J lost 9, with 16 bases in between. On this clonotype itself: What it recognizes is unknown.

A second PCR, run for about 7 to 11 cycles, used a sample-barcoded 5' primer plus a J-beta primer mix. TCRdb used MiXCR to reprocess the 5' RACE reads, holding one entry per CDR3 protein. This table has hundreds of thousands of distinct CDR3 sequences, around 49% appearing once. The study's findings and limits: Unsorted PBMC material precluded a definitive naive versus antigen-experienced comparison.

Material: blood. The V and J genes are TRBV12-3 or TRBV12-4 and TRBJ1-1; weak D call: TRBD1 (5 bases). The clonotype comes from a man younger than 40 in good health. CDR3 amino acids: CASSSPGGPKAFF. The CDR3 DNA follows: TGTGCCAGCAGTAGCCCGGGGGGTCCTAAAGCTTTCTTT.